Listed below are T cell receptor beta chains from one sample, sequenced in a study of regulatory T cells in long-lasting Graves disease. TCRdb reprocessed the multiplex PCR reads via MiXCR and lists one record per CDR3 protein. This sample yields under 700,000 distinct CDR3 sequences, of which about 16% are seen a single time; 25% belongs to the top ten. The data also belong to a second study, concerning T cells in Graves' hyperthyroidism and ophthalmopathy.

The specimen was peripheral blood mononuclear cells (PBMCs), collected at new diagnosis, from a patient treated with antithyroid drugs. The receptors come from a woman aged 35-65 years with Graves disease. CDR3s include the opening cysteine and the closing phenylalanine or tryptophan. The D gene is left open where the match is weak. Only part of the rows carry a size: once, few, many, or a class if the clone is expanded.

>.|few|TRBJ2-7|TRBV25-1
CASSGTELITYEQYF
TGTGCCAGCAGTGGGACAGAACTTATTACCTACGAGCAGTACTTC
>.|.|TRBJ1-3|TRBV5-1
CASSSGAGSGEGNTIYF
TGCGCCAGCAGCTCCGGAGCGGGCTCAGGGGAAGGAAACACCATATATTTT
>TRBD1|few|TRBJ2-2|TRBV5-1
CASSLHGQGSYTGELFF
TGCGCCAGCAGCCTTCACGGACAGGGATCTTACACCGGGGAGCTGTTTTTT
>.|many|TRBJ2-5|TRBV6-5
CASSYRGEKGETQYF
TGTGCCAGCAGTTACCGGGGAGAAAAGGGAGAGACCCAGTACTTC
>.|many|TRBJ1-5|TRBV6-1
CARGYPKPNQPQHF
TGTGCCAGAGGTTACCCGAAACCCAATCAGCCCCAGCATTTT
>.|many|TRBJ1-4|TRBV27
CASSLMGNLKGKLFF
TGTGCCAGCAGTTTGATGGGTAATCTAAAGGGAAAACTGTTTTTT
>TRBD2|many|TRBJ2-5|TRBV11-2
CASSLGLAGGAETQYF
TGTGCCAGCAGCTTGGGACTAGCGGGGGGTGCGGAGACCCAGTACTTC
>.|many|TRBJ1-6|TRBV2
CASSEQGGGSPLHF
TGTGCCAGCAGTGAACAGGGTGGGGGTTCACCCCTCCACTTT
>.|many|TRBJ1-2|TRBV5-1
CASGPTTNGGYTF
TGCGCCAGCGGACCGACAACGAACGGTGGCTACACCTTC
>.|.|TRBJ1-4|TRBV20-1
CSAGWGQLNEKLFF
TGCAGTGCTGGCTGGGGGCAGCTTAATGAAAAACTGTTTTTT
>.|.|TRBJ1-6|TRBV28
CASSPTQGLNSPLHF
TGTGCCAGCAGTCCTACACAGGGATTGAATTCACCCCTCCACTTT
>.|many|TRBJ1-1|TRBV5-1
CATPWTEGAEAFF
TGCGCCACCCCTTGGACCGAGGGGGCTGAAGCTTTCTTT
>.|once|TRBJ1-2|TRBV4-1
CASSQGGWGKGYTF
TGCGCCAGCAGCCAAGGTGGCTGGGGGAAAGGCTACACCTTC
>.|many|TRBJ2-1|TRBV7-2
CASSFFGGNNEQFF
TGTGCCAGCAGCTTCTTCGGTGGAAACAATGAGCAGTTCTTC
>TRBD1|many|TRBJ2-7|TRBV12-3/TRBV12-4
CASSPWDRVHEQYF
TGTGCCAGCAGTCCATGGGACAGGGTCCACGAGCAGTACTTC
>TRBD1|many|TRBJ1-2|TRBV3-1
CASSPLDRAGGYTF
TGTGCCAGCAGCCCGTTGGACAGGGCCGGTGGCTACACCTTC
>.|few|TRBJ2-7|TRBV5-4
CASSLMGTGTSYEQYF
TGTGCCAGCAGCTTGATGGGCACGGGGACCTCCTACGAGCAGTACTTC
>.|.|TRBJ1-2|TRBV6-1
CASSEIGGGGYTF
TGTGCCAGCAGTGAGATAGGGGGAGGTGGCTACACCTTC
>.|few|TRBJ1-6|TRBV18
CASSPLEGSISPLHF
TGTGCCAGCTCACCCCTCGAGGGGTCGATTTCACCCCTCCACTTT
>.|many|TRBJ1-1|TRBV11-2
CASRPGGWITEAFF
TGTGCCAGCAGGCCGGGAGGGTGGATCACTGAAGCTTTCTTT
>.|.|TRBJ1-1|TRBV19
CASSMQTINTEAFF
TGTGCCAGTAGTATGCAGACGATTAACACTGAAGCTTTCTTT
>TRBD2|many|TRBJ2-3|TRBV2
CAKEGRGLGPQYF
TGTGCCAAAGAAGGCCGGGGACTAGGCCCGCAGTATTTT
>.|few|TRBJ2-1|TRBV6-5
CASSYVGYDEQFF
TGTGCCAGCAGTTACGTGGGGTACGATGAGCAGTTCTTC
>.|.|TRBJ1-3|TRBV15
CATSRESTSGNTIYF
TGTGCCACCAGCAGAGAAAGCACATCAGGAAACACCATATATTTT
>TRBD1|.|TRBJ2-3|TRBV5-1
CASSLVDRETDTQYF
TGCGCCAGCAGCTTGGTGGACAGGGAGACAGATACGCAGTATTTT
>.|few|TRBJ2-1|TRBV11-2
CASSPREGLDYNEQFF
TGTGCCAGCAGCCCTAGAGAGGGACTCGACTACAATGAGCAGTTCTTC
>.|many|TRBJ1-2|TRBV6-5
CASSSPSQAANYGYTF
TGTGCCAGCAGTTCCCCCTCACAGGCAGCTAACTATGGCTACACCTTC
>TRBD1|many|TRBJ1-6|TRBV12-3/TRBV12-4
CASSPLRGQGSPLHF
TGTGCCAGCAGCCCGCTGAGGGGGCAGGGTTCACCCCTCCACTTT
>.|many|TRBJ2-3|TRBV29-1
CSALGDTQYF
TGCAGCGCGTTGGGTGATACGCAGTATTTT
>.|many|TRBJ1-5|TRBV2
CASSVSGHSNQPQHF
TGTGCCAGCAGTGTGTCTGGGCATAGCAATCAGCCCCAGCATTTT
>.|.|TRBJ1-5|TRBV2
CASSGGGSQQPQHF
TGTGCCAGCAGTGGCGGGGGTAGTCAGCAGCCCCAGCATTTT
>.|many|TRBJ1-6|TRBV6-5
CASSYSFRVSSYNSPLHF
TGTGCCAGCAGTTACTCCTTTAGGGTGAGCTCCTATAATTCACCCCTCCACTTT
>TRBD2|many|TRBJ2-4|TRBV3-1
CASSQVGGLGGDIQYF
TGTGCCAGCAGCCAAGTCGGGGGGTTGGGGGGAGACATTCAGTACTTC
>.|.|TRBJ1-2|TRBV5-1
CASRDARAGYGYTF
TGCGCCAGCAGGGACGCTCGGGCGGGGTATGGCTACACCTTC
>TRBD2|.|TRBJ2-3|TRBV12-3/TRBV12-4
CASSPSPSGKPTDTQYF
TGTGCCAGCAGTCCCTCGCCTAGCGGGAAGCCCACAGATACGCAGTATTTT
>.|.|TRBJ2-2|TRBV7-3
CASSQAGATGELFF
TGTGCCAGCAGCCAGGCAGGGGCCACCGGGGAGCTGTTTTTT